The present entry profiles one TCR beta chain with its context. Its target is unknown. This sample stems from a study of response to subunit inactivated influenza vaccine. TCRdb redid the calling of the RT-PCR reads with MiXCR, one entry per CDR3 protein. The table records approximately 700,000 distinct CDR3 sequences, over 11% of them present only once. Study-wide results and caveats: After each seasonal influenza vaccination, few new T cells are recruited, the authors suggested.

This TCR derives from a man in his fifties who received an inactivated influenza vaccine. Sample: PBMCs from blood, taken around 14 days before vaccination.

The DNA of the CDR3 is TGTGCCAGCAGTGTCTCCCTTTGGGAGACCCAGTACTTC. This sequence encodes CASSVSLWETQYF. The V and J genes are TRBV6-4 and TRBJ2-5; D unresolved. Trimming took 4 bases from V and 5 from J, leaving 11 bases between them. This CDR3 contains 13 residues. Germline V gene sequence: CDR1 MRHNA, CDR2 SNTAGT.